Described below is a single TCR beta chain sequence and its context. These data originate in a study of cytomegalovirus exposure and HLA in healthy donors. PCR involved 60 Vbeta and 13 Jbeta primers. Repertoires were generated with immunoSEQ multiplex PCR, while TCRdb's copy carries only in-frame clones and drops some. The sample includes 120,000 to 150,000 clones, around 80% of them seen just once. This CDR3 spans 14 amino acids. Germline V CDR1 and CDR2: SQVTM, ANQGSEA. Trimming at V came to 1 base and at J to 3 bases, leaving 5 bases not matched to a gene. This receptor was identified in a man in his late teens or twenties in good health and CMV-seropositive. This chain uses TRBV29-1 with TRBJ2-7, with TRBD2 identical over 8 bases. The sequenced sample consisted of PBMCs. This CDR3 is CSVEALAGSYEQYF. Written as DNA, the CDR3 is TGCAGCGTTGAAGCGCTAGCGGGTAGCTACGAGCAGTACTTC.